What follows are 5 T cell receptor beta chains derived from one specimen sequenced in a study of vaccination and CD4 T cells after COVID-19 (dated by TCRdb to between 2020 and 2023). The antigens for these receptors are not known. In light of the paper, this sample's treatment or condition label describes: roughly 10-day PBMC culture with coronavirus spike peptide pools or control peptides (ViraFEST assay). Libraries were prepared through PCR. TCRdb shows the sequencer as Illumina iSeq 100. DNA from cultured CD4+ T cells underwent TCR sequencing with the Oncomine TCR Beta short-read assay at the Johns Hopkins FTIC core. TCRdb reprocessed the public reads (quality trimming at Q25 with fastp, clone calling with MiXCR) and kept in-frame beta chains. Rows are combined by CDR3 protein, so each entry shows the most common genes and DNA. This sample holds about 7,400 distinct CDR3 sequences; around four fifths were observed only once. The ten largest clones take up around 15% of the sample.

The sample consisted of CD4+ T cells from blood, cultured in vitro. Receptors were obtained from a human donor who had recovered from COVID-19.

This clonotype came up once. The V and J genes are TRBV6-5 and TRBJ1-2; possibly TRBD1 for D (6 bases). The V and J ends lost 2 bases and 6 bases respectively, with 16 bases between them. The CDR3 extends over 15 amino acids. Germline CDR1 reads MNHEY; CDR2 reads SVGAGI. CDR3 in amino acids: CASSYDRWGRDGYTF. CDR3 coding DNA: TGTGCCAGCAGTTACGATAGGTGGGGGCGAGATGGCTACACCTTC.

This clonotype has just a few counts. The gene calls are TRBV20-1 and TRBJ1-5; 10 nucleotides agree with TRBD1. Germline trimming cut 6 bases from V and 8 bases from J; bases unmatched to any gene: 10. Germline CDR1 DFQATT, CDR2 SNEGSKA (reference sequence). This CDR3 region has 14 residues. DNA for the CDR3: TGCAGTGCCAGGGAGGGACAGGGGATGAAGCCCCAGCATTTT. Protein sequence: CSAREGQGMKPQHF.

J is TRBJ2-7 and V is TRBV19; D is perhaps TRBD2 (5 bases). V lost 5 bases and J lost 3, with 26 bases in between. The V gene's germline CDR1 is LNHDA and CDR2 SQIVND (reference sequence). CDR3 length: 18 amino acids. The CDR3 region has the DNA TGTGCCAGTAGTTCGGTAGGTGTGGTGGCTAGCCTACTCTACGAGCAGTACTTC. Protein product: CASSSVGVVASLLYEQYF.

The genes are TRBV27 and TRBJ1-2, with a tentative D call TRBD1 (6 bases). This CDR3 is built from 16 residues. CDR1 is MNHEY and CDR2 is SMNVEV in the germline V gene (reference sequence). V lost 8 bases and J lost 4, with 23 bases in between. The CDR3 loop reads CASHAELGRGAYGYTF. The CDR3, as DNA: TGTGCCAGCCATGCGGAACTGGGACGGGGGGCCTATGGCTACACCTTC.

A single count supports this clonotype. An end of the junction does not agree with germline; a read error may underlie this. V is TRBV20-1 and J is TRBJ2-5; 8 bases align to TRBD2. CDR1 and CDR2 from the germline V gene are DFQATT and SNEGSKA (reference sequence). The CDR3 totals 15 residues. CDR3 sequence: CSARREGEVQGTQYF. DNA of the CDR3: TGCAGTGCTAGACGGGAGGGTGAGGTCCAAGGGACCCAGTACTTC.